Each of the 14 T cell receptor beta chains below was sequenced from the same sample in a study of CD8+CD57+ T cells in acquired aplastic anemia. Genomic DNA provided the template from which TCR beta VDJ and CDR3 profiles were obtained. TCRdb analysed the reads with MiXCR anew, one entry per CDR3 protein. The sample lists about 270,000 distinct CDR3 sequences, approximately 55% seen once, with around 7.6% in the top ten. The sequencing input was sorted CD4+, CD8+, or CD8+CD57+ T cells (not recorded which) from PBMCs. Receptors were obtained from a human donor with severe aplastic anemia or a healthy control (not recorded which).

This clonotype has just a few counts. This chain connects TRBV15 to TRBJ2-7; a possible D gene is TRBD2 (6 bases). The ends were cut back, 3 bases at V and 7 bases at J, with 13 bases in the middle. The germline V gene has CDR1 LNHNV and CDR2 YYDKDF (reference sequence). The CDR3 length is 13 residues. The CDR3 coding sequence is TGTGCCACCAGCAGCCGACTAGTAGGTGAGCAGTACTTC. This codes for CATSSRLVGEQYF.

Ten or more counts support this clonotype. This chain connects TRBV2 to TRBJ2-5; 14 nucleotides agree with TRBD2. Losses at the gene ends were 4 bases for V and 4 bases for J; bases not matched to a gene: 5. Germline assignment: CDR1 SNHLY and CDR2 FYNNEI. The CDR3 totals 16 residues. The CDR3 bases are TGTGCCAGCAGTGGGGGACTAGCGGGGGAAGGAGAGACCCAGTACTTC. Its translation is CASSGGLAGEGETQYF.

This clonotype was recorded only once. The V gene is TRBV25-1, the J gene TRBJ2-1; D gene ambiguous. Trimming pared 8 bases from V and 3 bases from J, leaving 11 bases between. The CDR3 consists of 13 residues. Germline-derived CDR1 and CDR2 are MGHDK and SYGVNS. CDR3 bases: TGTGCCAGCCGAGTACAGAGCTACAATGAGCAGTTCTTC. Amino acid sequence: CASRVQSYNEQFF.

V gene TRBV24-1 combines with J gene TRBJ2-1, with a possible D match to TRBD2 (6 bases). V lost 5 bases and J 7 bases, leaving 14 bases between the germline ends. The CDR3 is made up of 14 amino acids. Looked up from germline, CDR1 is KGHDR and CDR2 is SFDVKD. The CDR3 reads CATSVPGAGNEQFF. DNA for the CDR3: TGTGCCACCAGTGTGCCGGGAGCCGGGAATGAGCAGTTCTTC.

This clonotype was picked up many times. The rearrangement links TRBV20-1 to TRBJ2-5, with D tentatively TRBD1 (7 bases). The germline V and J ends were trimmed by 5 bases and 5 bases, with 15 bases remaining between them. The germline gives CDR1 DFQATT, CDR2 SNEGSKA (reference sequence). The CDR3 length is 13 residues. The CDR3 DNA follows: TGCAGTGCTCCCGCCAGGGGGGCGGAGACCCAGTACTTC. It yields the protein CSAPARGAETQYF.

The gene calls are TRBV7-8 and TRBJ2-5; tentative D call: TRBD1 (5 bases). Trimming cost V 5 bases and J 5 bases, with 18 bases left between them. The germline V gene encodes CDR1 SGHVS and CDR2 FQNEAQ. There are 15 residues in the CDR3. CDR3: CASSLTWTSGETQYF. In nucleotides, the CDR3 is TGTGCCAGCAGCCTAACGTGGACCTCAGGGGAGACCCAGTACTTC.

The sample holds one count of this clonotype. The rearrangement links TRBV6-6 to TRBJ1-1; D is perhaps TRBD1 (6 bases). The CDR3 is made up of 15 amino acids. Germline CDR1 MNHNY, CDR2 SVGAGI (reference sequence). Trimming pared 4 bases from V and 2 bases from J, leaving 14 bases between. The CDR3 reads CASSSTGTRNTEAFF. The DNA for the CDR3 is TGTGCCAGCAGTTCCACCGGGACACGTAACACTGAAGCTTTCTTT.

A few counts support this clonotype. The chain has TRBV5-1 and TRBJ2-5; 8 positions match TRBD1. The CDR3 is 14 amino acids. Germline V CDR1 and CDR2: SGHRS, YFSETQ. V lost 5 bases, J lost 5 bases, and 8 bases stayed unmatched. CDR3 residues: CASRVGQGSETQYF. The CDR3 DNA sequence: TGCGCCAGCAGAGTAGGACAGGGAAGCGAGACCCAGTACTTC.

Comment on this clonotype: The missing conserved phenylalanine or tryptophan at the end of this CDR3 makes a read error likely. The DNA is omitted, as the CDR3 cannot be located on it reliably, and the CDR3 follows TCRdb's listing. The chain employs TRBV6-5 and TRBJ2-1; the table's D call of TRBD1 was not tested on the DNA. Germline CDR1 is MNHEY and CDR2 is SVGAGI. A total of 12 residues make up the CDR3, ends included. The CDR3 sequence is CASSNTIPGQGY.

The genes are TRBV20-1 and TRBJ2-3; 11 bases fit TRBD2. Trimming at V came to 6 bases and at J to 4 bases, leaving 3 bases not matched to a gene. This CDR3 comprises 13 residues. Germline CDR1 DFQATT, CDR2 SNEGSKA (reference sequence). The CDR3 sequence is CSASSGRPDTQYF. CDR3 in DNA: TGCAGTGCCTCTAGCGGGAGGCCAGATACGCAGTATTTT.

The chain combines TRBV7-2 with TRBJ2-7; TRBD1 agrees at 8 bases. CDR1 and CDR2 from the germline V gene are SGHTA and FQGNSA. The trim removed 4 bases at V and 5 bases at J, leaving 13 bases unmatched. The CDR3 runs 16 residues. CDR3 region: CASSSQGARRLDEQYF. The CDR3 region has the DNA TGTGCCAGCAGCTCGCAGGGGGCTAGGAGGTTGGACGAGCAGTACTTC.

This clonotype was recorded only once. The J gene is TRBJ1-1, the V gene TRBV24-1; D is ambiguous. Germline CDR1 KGHDR, CDR2 SFDVKD. The CDR3 is 14 residues long. V dropped 9 bases and J dropped 0 bases, with 13 bases sitting between them. The CDR3 DNA is TGTGCCACCCCAATAGGACGGATGAACACTGAAGCTTTCTTT. This codes for CATPIGRMNTEAFF.

This clonotype was seen at least ten times. The gene calls are TRBV11-2 and TRBJ2-5; 7 bases align to TRBD1. This CDR3 comprises 14 residues. CDR1 is SGHAT and CDR2 is FQNNGV in the germline V gene. Trimming at V came to 5 bases and at J to 2 bases, leaving 5 bases not matched to a gene. CDR3 nucleotides: TGTGCCAGCAGCACCGGCAGGGGGCAAGAGACCCAGTACTTC. It codes for CASSTGRGQETQYF.

In nucleotides, the CDR3 is TGTGCCATCACCACAGGGGGCCATGGCTACACCTTC. It is translated as CAITTGGHGYTF. The V call is TRBV10-3, the J call TRBJ1-2, with 9 bases identical to TRBD1. The germline V gene has CDR1 ENHRY and CDR2 SYGVKD. Trimming took 7 bases from V and 6 from J; bases not matched to a gene: 3. This CDR3 contains 12 residues.